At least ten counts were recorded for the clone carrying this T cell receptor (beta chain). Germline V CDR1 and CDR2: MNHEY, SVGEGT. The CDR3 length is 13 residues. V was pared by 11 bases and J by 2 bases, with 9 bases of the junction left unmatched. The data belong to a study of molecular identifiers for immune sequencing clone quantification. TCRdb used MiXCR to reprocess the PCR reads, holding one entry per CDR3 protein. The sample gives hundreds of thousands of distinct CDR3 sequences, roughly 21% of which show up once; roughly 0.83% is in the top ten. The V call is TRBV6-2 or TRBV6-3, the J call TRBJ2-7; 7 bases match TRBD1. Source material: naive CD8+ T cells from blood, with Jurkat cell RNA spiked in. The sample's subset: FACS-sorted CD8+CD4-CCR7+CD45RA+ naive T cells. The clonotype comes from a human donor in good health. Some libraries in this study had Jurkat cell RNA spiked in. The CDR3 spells CAVLGQTAYEQYF. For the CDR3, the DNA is TGTGCCGTTCTGGGACAGACCGCCTACGAGCAGTACTTC.